A single T cell receptor (beta chain) is shown here with its context. Its specificity is unknown. Germline V gene lookup returns CDR1 SGHRS and CDR2 YFSETQ. Trimming stripped 3 bases from V and 1 base from J, with 13 bases between. This CDR3 is 15 amino acids long. The data belong to a study of cytomegalovirus exposure and HLA in healthy donors. Notes on the study in general: For TCR beta chains, V- and J-gene trimming was later linked to a missense DCLRE1C variant.

Primers for the PCR totalled 60 Vbeta and 13 Jbeta. The method was immunoSEQ multiplex PCR; TCRdb's version includes in-frame clones alone and lacks a portion of them. The sample table includes some 130,000 clones. The gene calls are TRBV5-1 and TRBJ1-1; maybe TRBD1 (5 bases). The sample was PBMCs. The sequence derives from a man younger than 35 in good health and CMV-seronegative. The CDR3 region has the DNA TGCGCCAGCAGCTCTGGGACTGTGACGAACACTGAAGCTTTCTTT. Translated, it gives CASSSGTVTNTEAFF.